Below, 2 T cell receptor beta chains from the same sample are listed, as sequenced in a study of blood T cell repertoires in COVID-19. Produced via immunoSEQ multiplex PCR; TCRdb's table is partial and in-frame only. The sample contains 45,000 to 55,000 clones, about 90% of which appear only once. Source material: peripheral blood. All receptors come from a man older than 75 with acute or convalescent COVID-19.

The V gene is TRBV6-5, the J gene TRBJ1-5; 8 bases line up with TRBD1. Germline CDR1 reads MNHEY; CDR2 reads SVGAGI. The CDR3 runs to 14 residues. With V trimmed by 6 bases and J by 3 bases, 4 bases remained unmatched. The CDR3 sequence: CASRETGANQPQHF. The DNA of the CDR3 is TGTGCCAGCAGGGAGACAGGGGCCAATCAGCCCCAGCATTTT.

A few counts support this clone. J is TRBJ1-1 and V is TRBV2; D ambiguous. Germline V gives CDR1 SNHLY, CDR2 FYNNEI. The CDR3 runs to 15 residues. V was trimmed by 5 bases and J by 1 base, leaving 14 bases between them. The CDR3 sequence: CASSSFLGQNTEAFF. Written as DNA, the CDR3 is TGTGCCAGCAGTTCCTTCTTGGGCCAGAACACTGAAGCTTTCTTT.